Below are 15 T cell receptor beta chains sequenced from a single sample in a study of OX40 agonist ivuxolimab in advanced cancers. Library preparation was by the immunoSEQ multiplex PCR assay. As stored in TCRdb, this immuneACCESS dataset retains in-frame rearrangements with V and J assigned. A fraction of the clones does not appear; measured against another copy, unresolved V genes explain less than half of the discrepancy, and the remainder lacks a known reason. Counted in this sample were 15,000 to 20,000 clones; about 91% of them appeared once. Clones ranked in the top ten supply less than 9% of the sample. The sample consisted of CD4+ or CD8+ T cells sorted from blood, taken in a trial of the OX40 agonist ivuxolimab. The receptors originated from an adult with an advanced solid tumor such as melanoma, head and neck, liver or kidney cancer.

J is TRBJ2-1 and V is TRBV6-5; D gene unclear. The V gene's germline CDR1 is MNHEY and CDR2 SVGAGI. There are 14 residues in the CDR3. Trimming stripped 5 bases from V and 0 bases from J, with 8 bases between. The CDR3 here is CASSQMDSYNEQFF. CDR3 sequence (DNA): TGTGCCAGCAGTCAAATGGACTCCTACAATGAGCAGTTCTTC.

The chain carries TRBV28 and TRBJ2-2; D unresolved. Germline-derived CDR1 and CDR2 are MDHEN and SYDVKM. The CDR3 runs 14 residues. V lost 2 bases and J lost 6, with 10 bases in between. CDR3 sequence: CASSLASSSGELFF. CDR3 DNA: TGTGCCAGCAGTTTAGCCTCTTCTTCCGGGGAGCTGTTTTTT.

This clone was counted a single time. The chain has TRBV10-1 and TRBJ2-5, with 7 nucleotides matching TRBD1. The CDR3 spans 14 residues. Germline lookup yields CDR1 WNHNN and CDR2 SYGVQD (reference sequence). V was clipped by 3 bases and J by 3 bases; unmatched bases: 4. The DNA of the CDR3 is TGCGCCAGCAGTGATGGGACAGATGAAGAGACCCAGTACTTC. Encoded protein: CASSDGTDEETQYF.

The rearrangement uses TRBV5-1 and TRBJ2-7; either TRBD1 or TRBD2 may fit D (6 bases each). The CDR3 contains 18 residues. Germline V gene lookup returns CDR1 SGHRS and CDR2 YFSETQ. The V end was cut by 3 bases, the J end by 2 bases, with 24 bases between. CDR3 DNA sequence: TGCGCCAGCAGCTCGGGGCGTTCACAGGGTTTAGCGGCCTACGAGCAGTACTTC. Translating it yields CASSSGRSQGLAAYEQYF.

CDR3 in amino acids: CASSYFSTQGALNYGYTF. The DNA for the CDR3 is TGTGCCAGCAGCTACTTTTCTACGCAGGGGGCCCTAAACTATGGCTACACCTTC. The chain employs TRBV27 and TRBJ1-2; 8 bases match TRBD1. The CDR3 runs to 18 residues. J gave up 2 bases and V 6 bases, and 17 bases lay outside the gene matches. The V gene's germline CDR1 is MNHEY and CDR2 SMNVEV (reference sequence).

The rearrangement joins TRBV10-1 to TRBJ2-5, with a weak D call TRBD2 (5 bases). The CDR3 contains 14 residues. V was clipped by 2 bases and J by 2 bases, with 9 bases between them. Germline V gene sequence: CDR1 WNHNN, CDR2 SYGVQD (reference sequence). The CDR3 is CASSEAGLQETQYF. The CDR3, as DNA: TGCGCCAGCAGTGAGGCGGGCCTTCAAGAGACCCAGTACTTC.

The chain uses TRBV2 and TRBJ2-7; 7 nucleotides line up with TRBD1. CDR3 length: 15 residues. Unmatched junction bases numbered 4, after V lost 2 bases and J lost 0 bases. The germline gives CDR1 SNHLY, CDR2 FYNNEI. CDR3 region: CASSESAGGSYEQYF. CDR3 coding DNA: TGTGCCAGCAGTGAATCGGCAGGGGGCTCCTACGAGCAGTACTTC. The full variable domain, with the rest looked up from reference TRBV2 and TRBJ2-7, is EPEVTQTPSHQVTQMGQEVILRCVPISNHLYFYWYRQILGQKVEFLVSFYNNEISEKSEIFDDQFSVERPDGSNFTLKIRSTKLEDSAMYFCASSESAGGSYEQYFGPGTRLTVT.

The chain carries TRBV7-9 and TRBJ2-5; 10 positions agree with TRBD1. Per the germline V gene, CDR1 is SEHNR and CDR2 is FQNEAQ (reference sequence). The CDR3 is 15 amino acids. J was trimmed by 5 bases and V by 7 bases; bases with no gene match: 10. CDR3 in amino acids: CASTGSGTGVETQYF. CDR3 nucleotide sequence: TGTGCCAGCACTGGCTCCGGGACAGGGGTTGAGACCCAGTACTTC.

V is TRBV7-9 and J is TRBJ2-5; D might be TRBD1 (6 bases). Germline lookup yields CDR1 SEHNR and CDR2 FQNEAQ (reference sequence). V was pared by 5 bases and J by 4 bases, with 29 bases between. This CDR3 region has 19 residues. CDR3 coding DNA: TGTGCCAGCAGCCCCCGATTAAGGACAGTACATCATCCGGGAGAGACCCAGTACTTC. Its translation: CASSPRLRTVHHPGETQYF.

V and J are TRBV28 and TRBJ2-5; 7 nucleotides align to TRBD2. The CDR3 extends over 11 amino acids. CDR1 and CDR2 from the germline V gene are MDHEN and SYDVKM. Unmatched junction bases numbered 1, after V lost 8 bases and J lost 4 bases. The CDR3 DNA is TGTGCCAGCGGGGGGGTAGAGACCCAGTACTTC. Protein sequence: CASGGVETQYF.

The V call is TRBV11-2, the J call TRBJ1-4, with D possibly TRBD1 on 6 matching bases. V lost 1 base, J lost 8 bases, and 17 bases lay in between. This CDR3 is 16 amino acids long. Germline CDR1 and CDR2: SGHAT and FQNNGV. The CDR3 bases are TGTGCCAGCAGCTTAGTGGGCACAGGGTGGAACGAAAAACTGTTTTTT. This gives the protein CASSLVGTGWNEKLFF.

This clone was picked up one time. The chain uses TRBV2 and TRBJ2-7; perhaps TRBD2 as D (6 bases). Germline values: CDR1 SNHLY, CDR2 FYNNEI. The V and J ends lost 7 bases and 0 bases respectively, with 19 bases between them. The CDR3 extends over 16 amino acids. CDR3 sequence: CASTLLGTSSSYEQYF. The CDR3 DNA sequence: TGTGCCAGCACTCTCCTTGGGACTTCTAGCTCCTACGAGCAGTACTTC.

The chain is built from TRBV9 and TRBJ2-7; TRBD2 aligns across 12 bases. The CDR3 has 18 amino acids. J lost 3 bases, V lost 0 bases, and 10 bases had no gene match. Germline V gene lookup returns CDR1 SGDLS and CDR2 YYNGEE. CDR3 sequence: CASSVGLAGALRGYEQYF. The CDR3 DNA is TGTGCCAGCAGCGTAGGACTAGCGGGGGCCCTGAGGGGCTACGAGCAGTACTTC. Full variable domain (missing parts from reference TRBV9 and TRBJ2-7): DSGVTQTPKHLITATGQRVTLRCSPRSGDLSVYWYQQSLDQGLQFLIQYYNGEERAKGNILERFSAQQFPDLHSELNLSSLELGDSALYFCASSVGLAGALRGYEQYFGPGTRLTVT.

This clone was recorded only once. The chain links TRBV30 to TRBJ1-2, with D unresolved. V dropped 0 bases and J dropped 8 bases, with 10 bases sitting between them. The CDR3 has 12 amino acids. The germline gives CDR1 GTSNPN, CDR2 SVGIG (reference sequence). The CDR3: CAWSVAGGGYTF. The CDR3 region has the DNA TGTGCCTGGAGTGTAGCAGGAGGAGGCTACACCTTC.

The chain recombines TRBV27 with TRBJ2-2; D ambiguous. The CDR3 is 13 amino acids. Germline V gene lookup returns CDR1 MNHEY and CDR2 SMNVEV (reference sequence). The germline V and J ends were trimmed by 8 bases and 3 bases, with 10 bases remaining between them. CDR3 in amino acids: CASLRRDTGELFF. The CDR3 region has the DNA TGTGCCAGCCTAAGAAGGGACACCGGGGAGCTGTTTTTT.